A single sample is the source of the 18 T cell receptor beta chains below, sequenced in a study of CD8 T cells in Susac syndrome. The authors reverse transcribed about 0.5 to 1 ug RNA with random hexamers. MiXCR, applied by TCRdb to the immunoSEQ multiplex PCR reads, yields one record per CDR3 protein. Found here are some 130,000 distinct CDR3 sequences, 75% to 90% of them singletons; the top ten hold roughly 0.5%. Specimen: CD8+ T cells from PBMCs. These receptors originate from a human donor with multiple sclerosis.

The CDR3 nucleotides read TGCAGCGTTGTTTTGGAAACCGGGGAGCTGTTTTTT. As protein: CSVVLETGELFF. The rearrangement joins TRBV29-1 to TRBJ2-2, with D unresolved. In germline, CDR1 is SQVTM, CDR2 ANQGSEA. Trimming cost V 4 bases and J 5 bases, with 8 bases left between them. This CDR3 comprises 12 residues.

The V gene is TRBV7-9, the J gene TRBJ2-2; 7 bases fit TRBD2. V lost 5 bases and J lost 7; bases outside the gene matches: 10. Germline CDR1 is SEHNR and CDR2 is FQNEAQ (reference sequence). The CDR3 is 15 residues long. The CDR3 DNA reads TGTGCCAGCAGCGCCAGGACTAGGGAAGTCGGGGAGCTGTTTTTT. Protein: CASSARTREVGELFF.

J is TRBJ2-7 and V is TRBV7-9; D may be TRBD2 (5 bases). Per the germline V gene, CDR1 is SEHNR and CDR2 is FQNEAQ (reference sequence). V lost 5 bases and J 2 bases, leaving 10 bases between the germline ends. The length of the CDR3 is 13 residues. CDR3 protein: CASSQDGTYEQYF. The CDR3 DNA follows: TGTGCCAGCAGCCAAGACGGGACCTACGAGCAGTACTTC.

This chain uses TRBV6-1 with TRBJ1-2; a weak D match, TRBD1 (6 bases). Germline CDR1 MNHNS, CDR2 SASEGT. Trimming took 5 bases from V and 5 from J, leaving 15 bases between them. This CDR3 region has 14 residues. In DNA, the CDR3 is TGTGCCAGCAGTCCCGGGACACGGGAATATGGCTACACCTTC. Translating it yields CASSPGTREYGYTF.

The chain links TRBV30 to TRBJ1-6, with D hard to call. Trimming stripped 2 bases from V and 8 bases from J, with 13 bases between. This CDR3 contains 14 residues. The germline CDR1 and CDR2 sequences are GTSNPN and SVGIG (reference sequence). The CDR3 DNA follows: TGTGCCTGGAGTCGGGCACCGGGTGATTCACCCCTCCACTTT. It encodes CAWSRAPGDSPLHF.

V usage is TRBV20-1 and J usage is TRBJ1-3; TRBD1 is a possible D gene (5 bases). V was shortened by 5 bases and J by 0 bases, with 23 bases between the two germline ends. The CDR3 contains 18 residues. Germline V gene lookup returns CDR1 DFQATT and CDR2 SNEGSKA (reference sequence). The CDR3 DNA sequence: TGCAGTGCTCCACCAATACCATCCAGGGTGTACTCTGGAAACACCATATATTTT. This sequence encodes CSAPPIPSRVYSGNTIYF.

This clonotype was recorded a few times. The chain carries TRBV29-1 and TRBJ2-7; D is uncertain. Trimming stripped 4 bases from V and 7 bases from J, with 17 bases between. CDR1 and CDR2 (germline): SQVTM, ANQGSEA. There are 13 residues in the CDR3. This CDR3 is CSVVPDGAGEQYF. As DNA, the CDR3 is TGCAGCGTTGTCCCCGACGGAGCCGGGGAGCAGTACTTC.

CDR3 region: CASIPRWQSPFWNQPQHF. DNA for the CDR3: TGCGCCAGCATCCCCCGTTGGCAGTCCCCTTTTTGGAATCAGCCCCAGCATTTT. V gene TRBV23-1 combines with J gene TRBJ1-5; D not certain. TRBV23-1 is an open reading frame, and its role is uncertain. There are 18 residues in the CDR3. The V gene lost 7 bases and the J gene lost 4 bases, with 26 bases spanning the gap.

A few counts support this clonotype. The chain is built from TRBV9 and TRBJ2-1; 8 bases line up with TRBD2. V was pared by 0 bases and J by 3 bases, with 2 bases of the junction left unmatched. The CDR3 is 15 residues long. Germline V lookup: CDR1 SGDLS, CDR2 YYNGEE. CDR3 nucleotides: TGTGCCAGCAGCGTAGTTGCGGGGGGCTACAATGAGCAGTTCTTC. Protein sequence: CASSVVAGGYNEQFF.

This chain joins TRBV19 and TRBJ2-2; the D is unclear. Looked up from germline, CDR1 is LNHDA and CDR2 is SQIVND (reference sequence). The CDR3 runs 18 residues. Trimming shortened V by 5 bases and J by 1 base, and 20 bases separated the two germline ends. Written as DNA, the CDR3 is TGTGCCAGTAGTCCCAAACTCGTTAACTCCAGGAACACCGGGGAGCTGTTTTTT. Amino acids: CASSPKLVNSRNTGELFF.

This clonotype was observed a few times. This chain links TRBV7-2 with TRBJ2-1; 12 bases are a match to TRBD2. The V gene end was trimmed by 5 bases and the J gene end by 8 bases; junction bases not matched to a gene: 7. The CDR3 extends over 15 amino acids. The germline V gene has CDR1 SGHTA and CDR2 FQGNSA. DNA for the CDR3: TGTGCCAGCAGCCCCGCTAGCGGGAGGGCTGATGAGCAGTTCTTC. Encoded protein: CASSPASGRADEQFF.

The rearrangement joins TRBV27 to TRBJ2-3; maybe TRBD1 (5 bases). The CDR3 length is 16 residues. Germline V gene lookup returns CDR1 MNHEY and CDR2 SMNVEV (reference sequence). Between the trimmed V and J ends, which lost 4 bases and 2 bases, there was a span of 16 bases. Here the CDR3 reads CASSSTDPRVTDTQYF. CDR3 coding DNA: TGTGCCAGCAGTTCGACCGATCCCAGGGTCACAGATACGCAGTATTTT.

The CDR3 protein is CSARDEMNTGELFF. Written as DNA, the CDR3 is TGCAGTGCTAGAGATGAGATGAACACCGGGGAGCTGTTTTTT. This chain links TRBV20-1 with TRBJ2-2; D is ambiguous. CDR3 length: 14 residues. Trimming stripped 0 bases from V and 1 base from J, with 6 bases between. In germline, CDR1 is DFQATT, CDR2 SNEGSKA (reference sequence).

In this sample, this clonotype turned up a few times. This chain connects TRBV13 to TRBJ1-1; maybe TRBD1 (5 bases). The CDR3 is made up of 14 amino acids. The V gene's germline CDR1 is PRHDT and CDR2 FYEKMQ (reference sequence). Trimming cost V 4 bases and J 0 bases, with 9 bases left between them. The CDR3 nucleotides read TGTGCCAGCAGCTCGATGACAGTGAACACTGAAGCTTTCTTT. Amino acid sequence: CASSSMTVNTEAFF.

V usage is TRBV7-2 and J usage is TRBJ2-7, with D tentatively TRBD1 (5 bases). The CDR3 has 14 amino acids. V was pared by 3 bases and J by 1 base, with 10 bases between. Looked up from germline, CDR1 is SGHTA and CDR2 is FQGNSA. For the CDR3, the DNA is TGTGCCAGCAGCTTCTCGGCAGGGTCCTACGAGCAGTACTTC. It encodes CASSFSAGSYEQYF.

This chain links TRBV16 with TRBJ1-1; perhaps TRBD1 as D (5 bases). Trimming shortened V by 0 bases and J by 5 bases, and 16 bases separated the two germline ends. The CDR3 runs to 16 residues. CDR1 and CDR2 (germline): KGHSY, FQNENV. This CDR3 reads CASSQSGPSSVTEAFF. DNA of the CDR3: TGTGCCAGCAGCCAATCGGGGCCCTCGAGTGTGACTGAAGCTTTCTTT.

V gene TRBV7-8 combines with J gene TRBJ2-2; 12 bases are shared with TRBD2. The CDR3 is 13 amino acids. Germline CDR1 and CDR2: SGHVS and FQNEAQ. J lost 6 bases, V lost 8 bases, and 1 base had no gene match. CDR3 nucleotides: TGTGCCAGCGGACTAGCGGGATCCGGGGAGCTGTTTTTT. Amino acid sequence: CASGLAGSGELFF.

This clonotype showed up just a few times. The rearrangement joins TRBV6-5 to TRBJ1-2; D gene uncertain. The CDR3 sequence is 14 residues long. Germline assignment: CDR1 MNHEY and CDR2 SVGAGI. V was clipped by 0 bases and J by 8 bases, with 13 bases between them. Here the CDR3 DNA reads TGTGCCAGCAGTTACTCTAACCGCCAAGGCGGCTACACCTTC. This gives the protein CASSYSNRQGGYTF.